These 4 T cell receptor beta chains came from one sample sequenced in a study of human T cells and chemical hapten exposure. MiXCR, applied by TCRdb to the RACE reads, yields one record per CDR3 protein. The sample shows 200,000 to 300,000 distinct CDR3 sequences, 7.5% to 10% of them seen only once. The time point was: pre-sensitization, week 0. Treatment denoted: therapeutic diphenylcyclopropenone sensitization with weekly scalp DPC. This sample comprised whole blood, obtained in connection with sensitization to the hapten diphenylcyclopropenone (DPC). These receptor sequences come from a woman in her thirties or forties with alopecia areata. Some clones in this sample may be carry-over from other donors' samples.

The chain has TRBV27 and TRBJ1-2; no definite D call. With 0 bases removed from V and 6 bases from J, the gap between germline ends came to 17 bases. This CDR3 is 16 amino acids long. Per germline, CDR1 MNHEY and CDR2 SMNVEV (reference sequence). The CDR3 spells CASSLSVLSLNDGYTF. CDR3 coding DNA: TGTGCCAGCAGTTTATCGGTTCTAAGCCTGAATGATGGCTACACCTTC.

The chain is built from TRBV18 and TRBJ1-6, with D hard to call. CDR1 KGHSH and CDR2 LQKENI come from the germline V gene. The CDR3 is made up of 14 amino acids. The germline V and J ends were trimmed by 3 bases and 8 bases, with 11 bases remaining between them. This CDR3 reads CASSPLGVDSPLHF. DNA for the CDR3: TGTGCCAGCTCACCTCTCGGGGTGGATTCACCCCTCCACTTT. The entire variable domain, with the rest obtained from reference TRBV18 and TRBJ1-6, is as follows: NAGVMQNPRHLVRRRGQEARLRCSPMKGHSHVYWYRQLPEEGLKFMVYLQKENIIDESGMPKERFSAEFPKEGPSILRIQQVVRGDSAAYFCASSPLGVDSPLHFGNGTRLTVT.

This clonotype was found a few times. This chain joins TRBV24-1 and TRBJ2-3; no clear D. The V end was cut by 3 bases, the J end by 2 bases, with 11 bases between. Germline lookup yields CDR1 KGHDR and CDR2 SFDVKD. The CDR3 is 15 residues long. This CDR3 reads CATSDPGKFTDTQYF. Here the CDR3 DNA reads TGTGCCACCAGTGATCCGGGTAAATTCACAGATACGCAGTATTTT.

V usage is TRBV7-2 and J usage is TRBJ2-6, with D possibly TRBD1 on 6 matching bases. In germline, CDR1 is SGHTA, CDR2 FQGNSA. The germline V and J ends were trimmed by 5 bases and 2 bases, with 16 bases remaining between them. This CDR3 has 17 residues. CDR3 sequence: CASSLAPTGTGANVLTF. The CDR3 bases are TGTGCCAGCAGCCTCGCCCCCACAGGGACTGGGGCCAACGTCCTGACTTTC.